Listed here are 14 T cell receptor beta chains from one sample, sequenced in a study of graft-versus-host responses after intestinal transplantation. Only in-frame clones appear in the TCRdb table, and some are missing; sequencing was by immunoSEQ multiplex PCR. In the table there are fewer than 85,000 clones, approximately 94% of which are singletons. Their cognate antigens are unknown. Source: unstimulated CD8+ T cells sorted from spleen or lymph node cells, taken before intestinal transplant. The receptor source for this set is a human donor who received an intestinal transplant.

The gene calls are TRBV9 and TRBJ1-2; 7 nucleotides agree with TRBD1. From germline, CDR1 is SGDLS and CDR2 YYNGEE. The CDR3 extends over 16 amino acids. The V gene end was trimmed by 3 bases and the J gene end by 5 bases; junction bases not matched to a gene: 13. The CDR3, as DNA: TGTGCCAGCAGCGACCATACAGGGGAGGCCTTTTATGGCTACACCTTC. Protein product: CASSDHTGEAFYGYTF.

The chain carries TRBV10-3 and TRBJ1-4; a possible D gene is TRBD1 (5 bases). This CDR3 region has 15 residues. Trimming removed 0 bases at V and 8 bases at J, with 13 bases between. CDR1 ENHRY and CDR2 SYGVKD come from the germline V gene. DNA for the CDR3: TGTGCCATCAGTGAGTCCGGGACCTCCGGAGAAAAACTGTTTTTT. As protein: CAISESGTSGEKLFF.

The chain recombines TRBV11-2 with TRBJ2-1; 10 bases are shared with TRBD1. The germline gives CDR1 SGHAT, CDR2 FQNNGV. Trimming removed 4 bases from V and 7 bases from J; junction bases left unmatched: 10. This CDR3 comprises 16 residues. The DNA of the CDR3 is TGTGCCAGCAGCTCGTGGGGGACAGGGGTTGGAAATGAGCAGTTCTTC. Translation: CASSSWGTGVGNEQFF.

The CDR3 nucleotides are TGTGCCTGGAACTTAGGGGAGGAGACCCAGTACTTC. It translates to CAWNLGEETQYF. V and J are TRBV30 and TRBJ2-5, with D perhaps matching TRBD1 or TRBD2 (5 bases each). V was trimmed by 4 bases and J by 5 bases, leaving 11 bases between them. Germline CDR1 reads GTSNPN; CDR2 reads SVGIG (reference sequence). The CDR3 extends over 12 amino acids.

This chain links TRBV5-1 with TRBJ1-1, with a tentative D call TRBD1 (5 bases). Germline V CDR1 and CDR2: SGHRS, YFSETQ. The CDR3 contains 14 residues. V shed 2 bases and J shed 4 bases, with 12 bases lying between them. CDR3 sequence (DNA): TGCGCCAGCAGCTTTAGGGGATTGTCCACTGAAGCTTTCTTT. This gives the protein CASSFRGLSTEAFF.

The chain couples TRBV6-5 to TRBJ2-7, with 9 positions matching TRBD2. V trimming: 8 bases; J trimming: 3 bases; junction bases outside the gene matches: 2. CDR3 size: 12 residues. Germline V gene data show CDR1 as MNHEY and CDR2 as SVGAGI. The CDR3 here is CASLSGSYEQYF. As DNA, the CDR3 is TGTGCCAGCCTTAGCGGGAGCTACGAGCAGTACTTC.

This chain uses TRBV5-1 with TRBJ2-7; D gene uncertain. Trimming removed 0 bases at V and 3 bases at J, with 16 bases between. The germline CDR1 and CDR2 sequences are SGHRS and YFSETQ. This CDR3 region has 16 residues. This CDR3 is CASSLVPKAFYYEQYF. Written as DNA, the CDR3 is TGCGCCAGCAGCTTGGTGCCGAAGGCATTCTACTACGAGCAGTACTTC.

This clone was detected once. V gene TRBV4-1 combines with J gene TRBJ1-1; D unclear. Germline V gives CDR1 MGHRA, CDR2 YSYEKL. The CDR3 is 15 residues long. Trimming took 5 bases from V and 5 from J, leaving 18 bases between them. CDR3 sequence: CASSSGGPGLTEAFF. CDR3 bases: TGCGCCAGCAGCTCGGGAGGCCCGGGGTTAACTGAAGCTTTCTTT.

The CDR3, as DNA: TGCAGCGCTTGGGAGGCGGGAAGCCCGGCGGGGGAGCAGTTCTTC. Residues: CSAWEAGSPAGEQFF. V is TRBV29-1 and J is TRBJ2-1; TRBD2 might be the D (6 bases). Germline assignment: CDR1 SQVTM and CDR2 ANQGSEA. V was cut by 7 bases and J by 10 bases, with 26 bases left in between. The CDR3 covers 15 residues.

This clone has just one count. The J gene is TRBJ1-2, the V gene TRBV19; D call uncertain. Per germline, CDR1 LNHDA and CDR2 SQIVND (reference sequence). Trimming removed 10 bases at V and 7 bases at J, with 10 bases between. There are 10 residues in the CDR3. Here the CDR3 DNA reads TGTGCCACCATGCACGCTGGCTACACCTTC. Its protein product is CATMHAGYTF.

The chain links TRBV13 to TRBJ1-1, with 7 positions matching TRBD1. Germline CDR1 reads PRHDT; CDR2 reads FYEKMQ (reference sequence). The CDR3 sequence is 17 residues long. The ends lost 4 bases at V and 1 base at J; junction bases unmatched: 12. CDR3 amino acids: CASSSDLYRGGNTEAFF. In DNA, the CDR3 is TGTGCCAGCAGCTCCGATCTCTACAGGGGAGGGAACACTGAAGCTTTCTTT.

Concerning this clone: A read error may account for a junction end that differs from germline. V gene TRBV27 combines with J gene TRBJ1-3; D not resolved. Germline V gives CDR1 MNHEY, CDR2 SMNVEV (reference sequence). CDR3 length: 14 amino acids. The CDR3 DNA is TGTGCCAGCAGTGAGATGGGGTCTGGAGACACCATATATTTT. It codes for CASSEMGSGDTIYF.

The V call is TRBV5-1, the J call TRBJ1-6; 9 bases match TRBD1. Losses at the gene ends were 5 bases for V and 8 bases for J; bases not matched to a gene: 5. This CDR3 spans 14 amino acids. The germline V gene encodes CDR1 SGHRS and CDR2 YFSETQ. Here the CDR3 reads CASRPDRGYSPLHF. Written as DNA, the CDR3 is TGCGCCAGCAGGCCGGACAGGGGATATTCACCCCTCCACTTT.

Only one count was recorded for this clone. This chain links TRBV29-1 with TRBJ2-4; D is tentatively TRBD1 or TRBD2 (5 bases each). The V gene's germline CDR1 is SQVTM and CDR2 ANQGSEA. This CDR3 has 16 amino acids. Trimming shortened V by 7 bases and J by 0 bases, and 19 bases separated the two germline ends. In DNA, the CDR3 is TGCAGCGCGGAGGAGCTAGGACAACTAGCCAAAAACATTCAGTACTTC. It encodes CSAEELGQLAKNIQYF.